The present T cell receptor beta chain was sequenced within a study of T cell responses to AZD1222 COVID-19 vaccine (dated by TCRdb to the early 2020s). Regarding the research as a whole: A total of around 240 trial participants underwent TCR sequencing, of whom some 200 had received two doses of AZD1222 and roughly 26 had received two doses of the MenACWY control vaccine. Trial participants were enrolled into age subgroups of 18-55, 56-69 and 70-plus years, which contained 148, 28 and 57 TCR-sequenced participants, respectively.

General findings and caveats noted by the study authors: Participants were mostly white British and included more females than males, and it was suggested by the authors that clonal diversity may have been underestimated. Reportedly, almost half of the unique spike-specific TCRs recognized epitopes lying outside the regions that are mutated in the B.1.351 and B.1.1.7 variants. After two AZD1222 doses, both the breadth and the depth of spike-specific TCRs were significantly higher than at day 0 and than in MenACWY recipients. The 56-69-year group was small, and its depth increase did not reach significance, likely because of low power. Because no day 14 peak-response samples were available, repertoires were characterized only after the peak T cell response. CD4 TCRs associated with the vaccine covered the entire spike protein, and the dominant responses were in regions 160-218 and 743-854. Conclusions about previously exposed vaccinees are limited because only six or seven AZD1222 recipients were SARS-CoV-2 seropositive at baseline.

The CDR3 regions of human TCRbeta chains were subjected to immunosequencing. The paper's data handling went like this. Repertoire TCRs were checked for matches against a reference library of SARS-CoV-2-specific TCRs that had been generated using the MIRA antigen-specificity platform. Breadth was defined as the fraction of unique TCRs that were SARS-CoV-2-associated. Depth was defined as the fraction of total T cells that were SARS-CoV-2-associated. Using the MIRA data, each spike-specific TCR was mapped to the spike region that the TCR reacts to and placed in a CD4 or CD8 class. Log10-transformed breadth and depth values were compared by one-way ANOVA with Sidak's multiple comparisons tests. Imported from immuneACCESS, the table was reduced by TCRdb to in-frame sequences with V and J called. These copies leave out some clones; in studies compared against another copy, an unresolved V gene accounts for under half, and the cause of the remainder is not known. V, J and clone size are taken as reported in that table, and D and trimming were inferred from the DNA itself. In this sample the table shows roughly 49,000 clones, 80% to 90% of which occur a single time. The top ten constitute less than 3% of the sample.

To note about this clone: The antigen it recognizes is unknown. Per-base quality was not reported, and no clone a single base away is much larger than it.

For CDR1 and CDR2, the germline V gene lists WSHSY and SAAADI. Trimming at the junction amounts to 4 bases on V and 0 bases on J, and the germline ends lie 8 bases apart. The CDR3 starts with the cysteine, ends with the phenylalanine, and has 14 residues. Left in the record is the CDR3 DNA by itself, 42 bases read in frame from the first base. The sample's time point label, in plain terms: about 28 days (+/-7) after the second vaccine dose. AZD1222 recipients whose second dose came at about 4 weeks and those whose second dose came at about 12 weeks were combined into one group, since spike-specific TCR depth and breadth did not differ between the two schedules. The vaccinee samples were drawn from two UK trials, COV001 and COV002, one of which was a single-blind randomized controlled phase 2/3 trial testing AZD1222 (ChAdOx1 nCoV-19) in healthy adults. For TCRbeta chain sequencing, PBMC samples from trial participants were taken at day 0 and at day 28 after the second dose.

The V and J segments used are TRBV10-2 and TRBJ2-3; no D gene call is confident. The source is an adult who received the AZD1222 COVID-19 vaccine. The sequencing here drew on peripheral blood, taken 28 days after the second AZD1222 dose. Here is the DNA: TGCGCCAGCAGTGGTTCTAGTAGCACAGATACGCAGTATTTT. Translated, this gives CASSGSSSTDTQYF.